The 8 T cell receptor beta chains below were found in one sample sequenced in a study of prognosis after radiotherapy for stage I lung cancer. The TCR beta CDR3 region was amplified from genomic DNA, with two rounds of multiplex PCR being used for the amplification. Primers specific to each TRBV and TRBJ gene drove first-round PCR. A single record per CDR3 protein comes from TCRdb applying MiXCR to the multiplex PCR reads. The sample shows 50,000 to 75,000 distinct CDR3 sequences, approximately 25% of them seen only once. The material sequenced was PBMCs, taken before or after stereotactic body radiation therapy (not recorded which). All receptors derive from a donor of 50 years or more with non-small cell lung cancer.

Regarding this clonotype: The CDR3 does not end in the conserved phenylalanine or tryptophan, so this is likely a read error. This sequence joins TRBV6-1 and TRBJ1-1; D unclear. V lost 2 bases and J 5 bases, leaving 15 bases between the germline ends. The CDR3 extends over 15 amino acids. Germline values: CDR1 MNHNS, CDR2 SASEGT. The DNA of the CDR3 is TGTGCCAGCAGTGAAAGTAGCGGGTTAATAACTGAAGCTTTCCCT. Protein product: CASSESSGLITEAFP.

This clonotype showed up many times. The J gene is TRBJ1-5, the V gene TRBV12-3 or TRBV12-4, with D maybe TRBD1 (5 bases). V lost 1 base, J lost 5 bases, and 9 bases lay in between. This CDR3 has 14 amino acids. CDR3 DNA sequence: TGTGCCAGCAGTTTAGGGGGACCCTATCAGCCCCAGCATTTT. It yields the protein CASSLGGPYQPQHF.

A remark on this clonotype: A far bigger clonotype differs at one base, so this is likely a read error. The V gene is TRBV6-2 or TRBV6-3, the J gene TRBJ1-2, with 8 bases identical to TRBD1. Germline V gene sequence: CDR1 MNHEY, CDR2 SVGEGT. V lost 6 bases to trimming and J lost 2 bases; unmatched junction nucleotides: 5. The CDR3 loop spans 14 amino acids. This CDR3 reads CASSRTGWNYGYTF. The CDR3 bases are TGTGCCAGCAGCCGGACAGGGTGGAACTATGGCTACACCTTC.

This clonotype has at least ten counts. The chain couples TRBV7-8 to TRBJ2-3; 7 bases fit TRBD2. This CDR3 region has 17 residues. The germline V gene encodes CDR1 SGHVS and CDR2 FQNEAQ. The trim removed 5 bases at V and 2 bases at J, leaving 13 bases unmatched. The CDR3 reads CASSPPARGSFTDTQYF. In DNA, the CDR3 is TGTGCCAGCAGCCCCCCGGCGCGGGGGTCCTTCACAGATACGCAGTATTTT.

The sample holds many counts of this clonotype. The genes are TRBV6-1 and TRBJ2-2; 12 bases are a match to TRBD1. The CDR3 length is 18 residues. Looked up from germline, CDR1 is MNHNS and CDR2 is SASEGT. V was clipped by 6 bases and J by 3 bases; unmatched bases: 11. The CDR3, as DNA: TGTGCCAGCAGCACCGGGACAGGGGGCGCGGGGGACACCGGGGAGCTGTTTTTT. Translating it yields CASSTGTGGAGDTGELFF.

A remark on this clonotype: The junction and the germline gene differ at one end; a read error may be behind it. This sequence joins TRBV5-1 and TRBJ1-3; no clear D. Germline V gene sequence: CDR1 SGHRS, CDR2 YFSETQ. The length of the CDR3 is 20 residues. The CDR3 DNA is TGCACCAGTAGCTTCGGGAAGGGAGACGGCGGTCTCCGCTCTGGAAACACCATATATTTT. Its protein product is CTSSFGKGDGGLRSGNTIYF.

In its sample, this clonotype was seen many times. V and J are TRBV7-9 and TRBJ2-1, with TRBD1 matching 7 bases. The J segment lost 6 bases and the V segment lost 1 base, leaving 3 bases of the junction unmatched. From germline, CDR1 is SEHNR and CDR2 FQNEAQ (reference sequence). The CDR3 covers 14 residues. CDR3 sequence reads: CASSLDRGLNEQFF. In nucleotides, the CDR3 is TGTGCCAGCAGCTTAGACAGGGGCCTCAATGAGCAGTTCTTC.

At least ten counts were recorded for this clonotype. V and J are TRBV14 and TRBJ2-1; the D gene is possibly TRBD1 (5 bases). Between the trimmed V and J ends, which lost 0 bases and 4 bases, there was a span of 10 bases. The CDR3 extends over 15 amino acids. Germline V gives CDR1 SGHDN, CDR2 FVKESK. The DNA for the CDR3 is TGTGCCAGCAGCCAAGATCAGGGCTGGTACAATGAGCAGTTCTTC. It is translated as CASSQDQGWYNEQFF.